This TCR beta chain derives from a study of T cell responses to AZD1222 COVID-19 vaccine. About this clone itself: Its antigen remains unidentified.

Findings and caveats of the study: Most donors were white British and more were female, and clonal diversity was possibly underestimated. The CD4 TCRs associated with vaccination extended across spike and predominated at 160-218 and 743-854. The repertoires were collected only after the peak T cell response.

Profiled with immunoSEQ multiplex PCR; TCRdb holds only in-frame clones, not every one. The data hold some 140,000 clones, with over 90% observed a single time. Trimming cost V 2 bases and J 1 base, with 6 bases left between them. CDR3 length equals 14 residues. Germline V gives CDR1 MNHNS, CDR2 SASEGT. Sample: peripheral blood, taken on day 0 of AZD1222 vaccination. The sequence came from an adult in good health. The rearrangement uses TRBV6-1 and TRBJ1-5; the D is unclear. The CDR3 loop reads CASSEFASNQPQHF. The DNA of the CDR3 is TGTGCCAGCAGTGAATTTGCCAGCAATCAGCCCCAGCATTTT.